A selection of T cell receptor beta chains follows, all from one sample in a study of T cell repertoires in cytomegalovirus infection. Their specific antigens are unknown. Each CDR3 protein is one row after TCRdb ran MiXCR on the reads. The repertoire has about 920,000 distinct CDR3 sequences, around 32% of them found once; the top ten carry 13%. This specimen consisted of cultured CD8+ T cells from PBMCs, obtained from culture after CMV antigen stimulation. Source of these receptors: a human donor in good health (CMV status not recorded). Some clones in this sample may be carry-over from other donors' samples. CDR3s include the opening cysteine and the closing phenylalanine or tryptophan. Each record gives: D gene, V gene, J gene, clone size, CDR3 protein, CDR3 DNA. D genes are given only for firm matches. Size is stated for part of the rows, as once, few or many counts, or as a class when the clone is expanded.

NA	TRBV15	TRBJ1-1	NA	CATSRLQGMNTEAFF	TGTGCCACCAGCAGGTTACAGGGTATGAACACTGAAGCTTTCTTT
NA	TRBV6-6	TRBJ2-2	NA	CASSAVGTTGELFF	TGTGCCAGCAGTGCCGTGGGGACCACCGGGGAGCTGTTTTTT
TRBD1	TRBV4-2	TRBJ1-2	NA	CASSQKTGAPPIPYGYTF	TGTGCCAGCAGCCAAAAGACAGGGGCGCCCCCAATCCCCTATGGCTACACCTTC
TRBD1	TRBV6-5	TRBJ2-3	few	CASSYVPGQSTDTQYF	TGTGCCAGCAGTTACGTCCCGGGACAGTCCACAGATACGCAGTATTTT
NA	TRBV7-2	TRBJ1-1	many	CASSLGAAGTEAFF	TGTGCCAGCAGCTTAGGCGCGGCCGGTACTGAAGCTTTCTTT
NA	TRBV6-2/TRBV6-3	TRBJ1-5	NA	CASSWGSSNQPQHF	TGTGCCAGCAGTTGGGGGAGTAGCAATCAGCCCCAGCATTTT
TRBD1	TRBV6-8	TRBJ2-6	NA	CASSLDRAGANVLTF	TGTGCCAGCAGCTTAGACAGGGCTGGGGCCAACGTCCTGACTTTC
NA	TRBV9	TRBJ1-5	NA	CASGGGRSQPQHF	TGTGCCAGCGGCGGGGGTCGGAGCCAGCCCCAGCATTTT
NA	TRBV7-3	TRBJ1-4	NA	CASSIPGGEKLFF	TGTGCCAGCAGCATCCCGGGGGGTGAAAAACTGTTTTTT
NA	TRBV12-3/TRBV12-4	TRBJ1-1	NA	CANSPNPGAAGTFF	TGTGCCAACAGTCCAAATCCAGGGGCCGCGGGGACTTTCTTT
TRBD2	TRBV10-2	TRBJ2-3	NA	CASSESSTSGGLFTDTQYF	TGCGCCAGCAGTGAGTCGAGCACTAGCGGGGGGTTATTCACAGATACGCAGTATTTT
TRBD1	TRBV7-6	TRBJ2-3	many	CASSSQRQGLTDTQYF	TGTGCCAGCAGCTCGCAGAGACAGGGGCTCACAGATACGCAGTATTTT
NA	TRBV12-3/TRBV12-4	TRBJ1-2	many	CASSSTGIYGYTF	TGTGCCAGCAGTTCGACGGGAATCTATGGCTACACCTTC
NA	TRBV2	TRBJ1-5	NA	CASSVANSNQPQHF	TGTGCCAGCAGTGTAGCAAATAGCAATCAGCCCCAGCATTTT
TRBD1	TRBV27	TRBJ1-2	NA	CASSTGTGWLGGYTF	TGTGCCAGCAGTACCGGGACAGGGTGGCTCGGCGGCTACACCTTC
NA	TRBV2	TRBJ2-1	NA	CASSEVDLGARSNEQFF	TGTGCCAGCAGTGAAGTCGACTTGGGGGCAAGGTCCAATGAGCAGTTCTTC
NA	TRBV2	TRBJ1-2	few	CASSENWGSVYGYTF	TGTGCCAGCAGTGAAAATTGGGGGTCGGTCTATGGCTACACCTTC